The clone carrying this T cell receptor beta chain has more than one count but fewer than ten. The antigen is unknown. The data were taken from a study of blood T cells in healthy people across ages. Study conclusions and caveats: Possibly confounding the expanded clonotype changes was the fact that donor CMV status was unknown.

With a J-beta primer mix and a sample-barcoded 5' primer, a second PCR ran 7 to 11 cycles. Every individual sample yielded 2.5 million or more paired-end reads (each containing CDR3). TCRdb independently ran MiXCR on the 5' RACE reads; one entry per CDR3 protein. The table records more than 500,000 distinct CDR3 sequences, approximately 27% of them present only once. V lost 2 bases, J lost 1 base, and 12 bases lay in between. The CDR3 contains 16 residues. V is TRBV12-3 or TRBV12-4 and J is TRBJ1-5; D unclear. The sequence was obtained from a woman in her 70s in good health. Sample: blood. CDR3 sequence (DNA): TGTGCCAGCAGTTTATTTCCAGAAGAGAGCAATCAGCCCCAGCATTTT. Amino acids: CASSLFPEESNQPQHF.